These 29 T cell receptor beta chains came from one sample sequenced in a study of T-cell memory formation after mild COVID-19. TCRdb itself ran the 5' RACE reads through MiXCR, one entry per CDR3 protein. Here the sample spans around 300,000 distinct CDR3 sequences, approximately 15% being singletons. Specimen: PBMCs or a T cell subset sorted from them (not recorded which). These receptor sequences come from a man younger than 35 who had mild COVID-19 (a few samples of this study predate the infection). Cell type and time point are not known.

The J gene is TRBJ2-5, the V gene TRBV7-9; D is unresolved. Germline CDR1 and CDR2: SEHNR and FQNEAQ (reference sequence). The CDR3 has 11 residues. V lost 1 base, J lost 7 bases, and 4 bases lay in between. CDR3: CASSLDGTQYF. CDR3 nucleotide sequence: TGTGCCAGCAGCTTAGACGGGACCCAGTACTTC.

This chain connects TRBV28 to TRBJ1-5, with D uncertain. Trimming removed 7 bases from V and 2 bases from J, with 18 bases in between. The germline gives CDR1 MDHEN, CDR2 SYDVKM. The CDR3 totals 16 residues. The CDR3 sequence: CASTYGFGQGNQPQHF. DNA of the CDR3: TGTGCCAGCACCTACGGGTTCGGGCAGGGCAATCAGCCCCAGCATTTT.

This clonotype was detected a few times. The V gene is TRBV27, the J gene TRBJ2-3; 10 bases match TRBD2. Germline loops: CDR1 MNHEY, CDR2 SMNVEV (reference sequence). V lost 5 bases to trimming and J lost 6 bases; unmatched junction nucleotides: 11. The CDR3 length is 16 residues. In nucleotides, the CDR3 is TGTGCCAGCAGTCCCCTAGTAGCGGGGGGTTCGGATACGCAGTATTTT. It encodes CASSPLVAGGSDTQYF.

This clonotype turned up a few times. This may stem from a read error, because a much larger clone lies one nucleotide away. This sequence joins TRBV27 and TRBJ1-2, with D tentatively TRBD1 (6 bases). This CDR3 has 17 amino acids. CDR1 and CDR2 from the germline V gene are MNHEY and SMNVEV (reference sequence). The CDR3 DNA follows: TGTGCCAGCAGTGTTTCAGCAGCGGACAGCCGCTTGTATGTCTACACCTTC. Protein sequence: CASSVSAADSRLYVYTF.

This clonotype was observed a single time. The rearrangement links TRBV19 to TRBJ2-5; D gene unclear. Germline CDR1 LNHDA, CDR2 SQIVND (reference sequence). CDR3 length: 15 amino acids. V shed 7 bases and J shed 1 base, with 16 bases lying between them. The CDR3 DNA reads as TGTGCCAGTATCTTGGCAGACCGGCCCCAAGAGACCCAGTACTTC. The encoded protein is CASILADRPQETQYF.

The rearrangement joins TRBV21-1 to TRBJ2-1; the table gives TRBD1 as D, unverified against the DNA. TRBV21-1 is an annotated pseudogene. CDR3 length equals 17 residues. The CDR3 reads CASSKRGEGIVENEQFF. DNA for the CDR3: TGTGCCAGCAGCAAAAGGGGGGAAGGGATTGTGGAGAATGAGCAGTTCTTC.

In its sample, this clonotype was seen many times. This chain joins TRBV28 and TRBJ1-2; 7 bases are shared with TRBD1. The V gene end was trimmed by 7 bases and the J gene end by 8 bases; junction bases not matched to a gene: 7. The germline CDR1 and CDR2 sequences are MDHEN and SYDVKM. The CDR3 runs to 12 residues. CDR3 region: CASTQGGVGYTF. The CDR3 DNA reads TGTGCCAGCACTCAGGGGGGCGTAGGCTACACCTTC.

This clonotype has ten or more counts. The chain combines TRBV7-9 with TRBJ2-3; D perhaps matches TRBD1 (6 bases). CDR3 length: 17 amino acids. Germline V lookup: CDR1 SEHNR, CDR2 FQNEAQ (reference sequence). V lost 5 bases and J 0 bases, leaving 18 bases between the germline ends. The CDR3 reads CASSLGGRTVSTDTQYF. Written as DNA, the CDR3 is TGTGCCAGCAGCCTAGGGGGTCGGACAGTGAGCACAGATACGCAGTATTTT. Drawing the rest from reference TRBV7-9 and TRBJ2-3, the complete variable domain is DTGVSQNPRHKITKRGQNVTFRCDPISEHNRLYWYRQTLGQGPEFLTYFQNEAQLEKSRLLSDRFSAERPKGSFSTLEIQRTEQGDSAMYLCASSLGGRTVSTDTQYFGPGTRLTVL.

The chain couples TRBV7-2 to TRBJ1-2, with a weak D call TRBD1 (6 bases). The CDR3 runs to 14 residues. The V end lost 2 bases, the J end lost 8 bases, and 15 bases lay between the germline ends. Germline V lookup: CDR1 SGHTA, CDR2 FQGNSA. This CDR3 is CASSLQGSVSGYTF. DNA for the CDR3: TGTGCCAGCAGCTTACAGGGGTCGGTCTCGGGCTACACCTTC.

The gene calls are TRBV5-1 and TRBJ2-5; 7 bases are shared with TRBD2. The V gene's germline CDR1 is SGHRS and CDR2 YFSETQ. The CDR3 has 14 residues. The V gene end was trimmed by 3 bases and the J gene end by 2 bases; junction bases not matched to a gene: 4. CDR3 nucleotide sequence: TGCGCCAGCAGCTGGTCGGGGGGTCAAGAGACCCAGTACTTC. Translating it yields CASSWSGGQETQYF.

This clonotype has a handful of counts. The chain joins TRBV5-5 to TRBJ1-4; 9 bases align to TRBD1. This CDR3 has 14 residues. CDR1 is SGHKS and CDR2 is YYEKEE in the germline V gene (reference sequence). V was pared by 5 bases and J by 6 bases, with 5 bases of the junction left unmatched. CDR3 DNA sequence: TGTGCCAGCAGGACCGGGACAGGGCATGAAAAACTGTTTTTT. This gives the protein CASRTGTGHEKLFF.

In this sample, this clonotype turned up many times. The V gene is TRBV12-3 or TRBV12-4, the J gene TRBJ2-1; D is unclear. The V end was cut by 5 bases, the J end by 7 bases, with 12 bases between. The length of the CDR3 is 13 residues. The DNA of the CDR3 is TGTGCCAGCAGTCCTGAAATTGGGAATGAGCAGTTCTTC. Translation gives CASSPEIGNEQFF.

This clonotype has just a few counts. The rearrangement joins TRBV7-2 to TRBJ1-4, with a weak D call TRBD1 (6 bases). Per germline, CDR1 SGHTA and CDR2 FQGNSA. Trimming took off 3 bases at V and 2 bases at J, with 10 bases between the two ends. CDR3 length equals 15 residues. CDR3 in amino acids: CASSFQGTTNEKLFF. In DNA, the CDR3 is TGTGCCAGCAGCTTCCAGGGGACGACTAATGAAAAACTGTTTTTT.

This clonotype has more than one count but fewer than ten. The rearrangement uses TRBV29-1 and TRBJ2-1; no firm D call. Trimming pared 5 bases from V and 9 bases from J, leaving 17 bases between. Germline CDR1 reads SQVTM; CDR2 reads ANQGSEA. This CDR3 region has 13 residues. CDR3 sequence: CSVQRTGVFEQFF. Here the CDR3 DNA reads TGCAGCGTTCAAAGGACGGGTGTGTTTGAGCAGTTCTTC.

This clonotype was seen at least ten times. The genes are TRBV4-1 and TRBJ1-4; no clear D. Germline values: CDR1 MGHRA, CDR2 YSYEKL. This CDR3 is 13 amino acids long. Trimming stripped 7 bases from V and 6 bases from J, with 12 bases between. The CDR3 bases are TGCGCCAGCACAGGACGACGGCATGAAAAACTGTTTTTT. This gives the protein CASTGRRHEKLFF.

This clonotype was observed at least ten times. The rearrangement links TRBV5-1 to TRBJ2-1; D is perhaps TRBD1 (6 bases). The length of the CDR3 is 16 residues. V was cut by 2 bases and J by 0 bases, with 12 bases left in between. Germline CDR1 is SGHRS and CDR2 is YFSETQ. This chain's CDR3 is CASSLQGFSSYNEQFF. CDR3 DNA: TGCGCCAGCAGCTTACAGGGCTTCTCCTCCTACAATGAGCAGTTCTTC. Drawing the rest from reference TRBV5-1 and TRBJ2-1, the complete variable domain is KAGVTQTPRYLIKTRGQQVTLSCSPISGHRSVSWYQQTPGQGLQFLFEYFSETQRNKGNFPGRFSGRQFSNSRSEMNVSTLELGDSALYLCASSLQGFSSYNEQFFGPGTRLTVL.

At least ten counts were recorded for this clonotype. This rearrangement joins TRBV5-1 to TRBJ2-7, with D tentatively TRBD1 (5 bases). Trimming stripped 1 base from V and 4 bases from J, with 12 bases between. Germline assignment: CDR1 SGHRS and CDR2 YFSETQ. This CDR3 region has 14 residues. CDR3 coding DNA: TGCGCCAGCAGCTTGAGTCAGGGCCCTTACGAGCAGTACTTC. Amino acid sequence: CASSLSQGPYEQYF.

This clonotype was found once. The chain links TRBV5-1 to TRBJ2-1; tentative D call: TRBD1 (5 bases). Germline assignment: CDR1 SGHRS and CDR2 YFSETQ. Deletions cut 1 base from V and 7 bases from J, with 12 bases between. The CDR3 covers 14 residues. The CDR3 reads CASSLRQPVNEQFF. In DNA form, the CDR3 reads TGCGCCAGCAGCTTGCGACAGCCAGTTAATGAGCAGTTCTTC.

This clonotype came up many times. CDR3 bases: TGCGCCAGCAGCCAAGAGACCGTGTGGGGGGGCTACAATGAGCAGTTCTTC. Its protein is CASSQETVWGGYNEQFF. This chain joins TRBV4-1 and TRBJ2-1; 7 bases are a match to TRBD2. The V segment lost 0 bases and the J segment 3 bases; nucleotides outside the gene matches: 8. CDR1 and CDR2 (germline): MGHRA, YSYEKL. The CDR3 has 17 residues.

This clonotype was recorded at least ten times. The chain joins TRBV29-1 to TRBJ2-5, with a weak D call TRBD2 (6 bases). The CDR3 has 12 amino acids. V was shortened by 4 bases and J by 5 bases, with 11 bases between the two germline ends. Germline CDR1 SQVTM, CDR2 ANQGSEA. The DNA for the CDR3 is TGCAGCGTTGGGGTAGGAGGGGAGACCCAGTACTTC. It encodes CSVGVGGETQYF.

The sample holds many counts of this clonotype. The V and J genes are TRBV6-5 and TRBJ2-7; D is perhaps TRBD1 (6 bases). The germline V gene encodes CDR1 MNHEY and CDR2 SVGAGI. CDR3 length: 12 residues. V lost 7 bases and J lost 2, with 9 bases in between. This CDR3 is CASMSGAYEQYF. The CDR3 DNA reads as TGTGCCAGCATGTCAGGGGCCTACGAGCAGTACTTC.

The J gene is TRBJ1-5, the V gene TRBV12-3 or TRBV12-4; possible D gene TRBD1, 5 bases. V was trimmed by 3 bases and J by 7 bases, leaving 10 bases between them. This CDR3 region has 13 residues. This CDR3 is CASSFSGGQPQHF. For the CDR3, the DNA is TGTGCCAGCAGTTTTTCCGGGGGACAGCCCCAGCATTTT.

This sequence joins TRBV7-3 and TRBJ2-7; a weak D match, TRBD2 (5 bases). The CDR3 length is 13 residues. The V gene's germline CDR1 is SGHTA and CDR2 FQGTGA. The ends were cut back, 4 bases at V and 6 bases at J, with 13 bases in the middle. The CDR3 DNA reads TGTGCCAGCAGCTCGACCGGGGTGGGCGAGCAGTACTTC. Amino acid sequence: CASSSTGVGEQYF.

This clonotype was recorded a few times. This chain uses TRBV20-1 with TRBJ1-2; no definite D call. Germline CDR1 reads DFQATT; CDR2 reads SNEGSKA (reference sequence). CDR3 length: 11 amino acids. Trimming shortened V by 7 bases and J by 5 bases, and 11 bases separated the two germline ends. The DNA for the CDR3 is TGCAGTGTAGTTTCCACTTATGGCTACACCTTC. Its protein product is CSVVSTYGYTF.

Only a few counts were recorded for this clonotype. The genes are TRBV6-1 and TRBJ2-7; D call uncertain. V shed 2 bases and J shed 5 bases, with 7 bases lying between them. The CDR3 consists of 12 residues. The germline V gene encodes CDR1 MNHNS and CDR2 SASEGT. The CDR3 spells CASSEPGNEQYV. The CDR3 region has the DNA TGTGCCAGCAGTGAACCGGGTAACGAGCAGTACGTC.

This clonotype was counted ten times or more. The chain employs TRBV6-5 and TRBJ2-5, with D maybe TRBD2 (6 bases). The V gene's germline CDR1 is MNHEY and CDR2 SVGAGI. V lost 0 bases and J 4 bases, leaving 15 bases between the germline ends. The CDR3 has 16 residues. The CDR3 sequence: CASSYSRFAGLETQYF. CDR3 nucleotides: TGTGCCAGCAGTTACTCGAGATTCGCGGGGCTAGAGACCCAGTACTTC.

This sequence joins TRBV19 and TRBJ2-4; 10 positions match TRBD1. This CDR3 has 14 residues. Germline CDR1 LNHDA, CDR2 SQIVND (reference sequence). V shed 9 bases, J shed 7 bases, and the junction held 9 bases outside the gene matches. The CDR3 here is CASTTGGFGNIQYF. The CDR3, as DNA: TGTGCCAGCACGACAGGGGGCTTCGGTAACATTCAGTACTTC.

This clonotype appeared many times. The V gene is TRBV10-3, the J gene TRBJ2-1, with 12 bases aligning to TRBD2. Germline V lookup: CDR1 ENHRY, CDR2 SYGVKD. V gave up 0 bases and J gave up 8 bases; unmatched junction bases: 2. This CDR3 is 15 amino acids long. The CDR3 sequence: CAISESSSGGDEQFF. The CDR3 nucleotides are TGTGCCATCAGTGAGTCGTCTAGCGGGGGGGATGAGCAGTTCTTC.

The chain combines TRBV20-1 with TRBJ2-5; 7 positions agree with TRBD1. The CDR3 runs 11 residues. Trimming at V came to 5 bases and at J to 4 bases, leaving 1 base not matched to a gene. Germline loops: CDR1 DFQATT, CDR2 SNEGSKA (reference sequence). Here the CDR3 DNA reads TGCAGTGCTTACAGGGGAGAGACCCAGTACTTC. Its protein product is CSAYRGETQYF.